This TCR beta chain came from a study of blood T cell repertoires in COVID-19. Germline V gene data show CDR1 as MNHEY and CDR2 as SVGEGT. The CDR3 consists of 12 residues. The V end lost 4 bases, the J end lost 6 bases, and 8 bases lay between the germline ends. Sequencing was performed with immunoSEQ multiplex PCR; in TCRdb, only in-frame clones are kept and a portion is missing. Of roughly 53,000 clones listed, roughly 90% are singletons. This chain links TRBV6-2 or TRBV6-3 with TRBJ2-3; possible D gene TRBD1, 5 bases. Sequenced input: peripheral blood. The source of this sequence is a human donor in a cohort sampled during active COVID-19. DNA of the CDR3: TGTGCCAGCAGTTTGGGGCCCGATACGCAGTATTTT. Its translation is CASSLGPDTQYF.